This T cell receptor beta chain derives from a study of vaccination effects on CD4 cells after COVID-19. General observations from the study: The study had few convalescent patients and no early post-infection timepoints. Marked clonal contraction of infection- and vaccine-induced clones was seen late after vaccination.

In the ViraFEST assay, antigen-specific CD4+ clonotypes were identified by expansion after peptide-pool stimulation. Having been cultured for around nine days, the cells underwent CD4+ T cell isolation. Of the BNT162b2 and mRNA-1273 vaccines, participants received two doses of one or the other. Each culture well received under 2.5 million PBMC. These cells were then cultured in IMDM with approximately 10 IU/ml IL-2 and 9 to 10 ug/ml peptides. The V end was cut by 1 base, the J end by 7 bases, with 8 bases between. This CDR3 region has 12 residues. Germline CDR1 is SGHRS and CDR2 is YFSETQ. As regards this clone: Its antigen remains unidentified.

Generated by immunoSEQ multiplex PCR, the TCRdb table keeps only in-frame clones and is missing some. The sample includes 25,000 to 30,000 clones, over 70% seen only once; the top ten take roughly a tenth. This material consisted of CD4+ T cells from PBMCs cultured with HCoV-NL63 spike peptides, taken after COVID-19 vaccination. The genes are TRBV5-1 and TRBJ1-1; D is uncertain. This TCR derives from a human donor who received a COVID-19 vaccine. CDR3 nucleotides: TGCGCCAGCAGCTTGAGTATTGGTGAAGCTTTCTTT. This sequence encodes CASSLSIGEAFF.